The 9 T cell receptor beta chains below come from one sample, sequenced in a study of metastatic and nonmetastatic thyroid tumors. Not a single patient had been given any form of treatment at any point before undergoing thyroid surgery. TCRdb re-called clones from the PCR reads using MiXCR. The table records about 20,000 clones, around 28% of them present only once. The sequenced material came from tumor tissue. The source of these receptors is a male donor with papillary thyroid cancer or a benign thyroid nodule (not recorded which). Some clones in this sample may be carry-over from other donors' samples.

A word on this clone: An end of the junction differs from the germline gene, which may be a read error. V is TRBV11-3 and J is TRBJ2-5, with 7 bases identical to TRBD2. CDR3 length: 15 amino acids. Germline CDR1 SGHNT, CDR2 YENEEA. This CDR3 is CASSPKTAGSETQYF. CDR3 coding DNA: TGTGCAAGCAGCCCCAAAACAGCGGGATCCGAGACCCAGTACTTC. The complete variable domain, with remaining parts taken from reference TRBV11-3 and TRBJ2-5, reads EAGVVQSPRYKIIEKKQPVAFWCNPISGHNTLYWYLQNLGQGPELLIRYENEEAVDDSQLPKDRFSAERLKGVDSTLKIQPAELGDSAVYLCASSPKTAGSETQYFGPGTRLLVL.

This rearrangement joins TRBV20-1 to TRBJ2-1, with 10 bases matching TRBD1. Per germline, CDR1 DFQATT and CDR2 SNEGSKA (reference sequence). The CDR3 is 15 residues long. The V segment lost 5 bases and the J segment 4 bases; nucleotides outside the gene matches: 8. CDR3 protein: CSAPRGQGPYNEQFF. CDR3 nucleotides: TGCAGTGCTCCCAGGGGACAGGGGCCTTACAATGAGCAGTTCTTC.

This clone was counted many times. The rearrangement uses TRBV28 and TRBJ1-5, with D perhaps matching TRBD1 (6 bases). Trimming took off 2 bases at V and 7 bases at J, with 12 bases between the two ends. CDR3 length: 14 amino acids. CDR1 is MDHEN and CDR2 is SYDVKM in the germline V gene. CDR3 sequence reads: CASSLGGALQPQHF. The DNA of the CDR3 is TGTGCCAGCAGTTTAGGGGGGGCTCTACAGCCCCAGCATTTT.

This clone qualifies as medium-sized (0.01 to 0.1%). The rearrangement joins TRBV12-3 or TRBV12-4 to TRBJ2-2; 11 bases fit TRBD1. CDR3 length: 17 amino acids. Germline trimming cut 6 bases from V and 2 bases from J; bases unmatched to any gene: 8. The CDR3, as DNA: TGTGCCAGCAGCCCTTGGACAGGGGGCGTTAACACCGGGGAGCTGTTTTTT. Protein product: CASSPWTGGVNTGELFF.

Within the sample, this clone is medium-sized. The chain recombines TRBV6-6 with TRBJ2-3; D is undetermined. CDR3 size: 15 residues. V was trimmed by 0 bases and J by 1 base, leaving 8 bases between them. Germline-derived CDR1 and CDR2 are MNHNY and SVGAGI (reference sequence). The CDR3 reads CASSYSRLGTDTQYF. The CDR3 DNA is TGTGCCAGCAGTTACTCCAGGCTCGGCACAGATACGCAGTATTTT.

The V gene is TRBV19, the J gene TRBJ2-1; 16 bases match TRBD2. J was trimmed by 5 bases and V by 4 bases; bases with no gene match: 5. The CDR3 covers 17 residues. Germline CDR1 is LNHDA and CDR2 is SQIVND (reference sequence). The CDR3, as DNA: TGTGCCAGTAGTAAGGGACTAGCGGGAGGGTCAAACAATGAGCAGTTCTTC. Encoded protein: CASSKGLAGGSNNEQFF. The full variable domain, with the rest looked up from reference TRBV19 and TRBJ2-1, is DGGITQSPKYLFRKEGQNVTLSCEQNLNHDAMYWYRQDPGQGLRLIYYSQIVNDFQKGDIAEGYSVSREKKESFPLTVTSAQKNPTAFYLCASSKGLAGGSNNEQFFGPGTRLTVL.

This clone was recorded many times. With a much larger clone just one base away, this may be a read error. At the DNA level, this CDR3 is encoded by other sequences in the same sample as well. The chain's CDR3 is CATSDLLGGSYNEQFF. CDR3 nucleotides: TGTGCCACCAGTGATTTGTTAGGGGGGTCCTACAATGAGCAGTTCTTC. J is TRBJ2-1 and V is TRBV24-1, with D perhaps assigned TRBD1 or TRBD2 (6 bases each). CDR3 length equals 16 residues. Deletions cut 0 bases from V and 1 base from J, with 9 bases between. From germline, CDR1 is KGHDR and CDR2 SFDVKD.

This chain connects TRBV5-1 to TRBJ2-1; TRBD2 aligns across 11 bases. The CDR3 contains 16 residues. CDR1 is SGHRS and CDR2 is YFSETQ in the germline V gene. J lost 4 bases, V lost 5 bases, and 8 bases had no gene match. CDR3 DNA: TGCGCCAGCAGTCGCCCGGGACTAGCGGAATACAATGAGCAGTTCTTC. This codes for CASSRPGLAEYNEQFF.

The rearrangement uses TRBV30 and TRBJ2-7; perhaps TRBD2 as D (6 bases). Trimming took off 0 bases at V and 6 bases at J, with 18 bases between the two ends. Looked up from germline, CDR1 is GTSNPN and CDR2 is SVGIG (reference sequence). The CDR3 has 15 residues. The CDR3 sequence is CAWSVGGVRRIEQYF. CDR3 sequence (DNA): TGTGCCTGGAGTGTAGGCGGGGTGAGGAGGATCGAGCAGTACTTC.